The 9 T cell receptor beta chains below were found in one sample sequenced in a study of CD8 T cells in ankylosing spondylitis. Via MiXCR, TCRdb re-called the 5' RACE reads, giving one row per CDR3 protein. The sample holds 30,000 to 45,000 distinct CDR3 sequences; more than 15% are singletons and the top ten take roughly 45%. The sequenced sample consisted of blood. These receptors all come from a male donor with ankylosing spondylitis or in good health (not recorded which).

This clonotype was seen a few times. CDR3 coding DNA: TGTGCCAGCAGTGACCTGAATTCAGATACGCAGTATTTT. This sequence encodes CASSDLNSDTQYF. The rearrangement joins TRBV6-6 to TRBJ2-3; D is unresolved. V lost 5 bases and J lost 4, with 10 bases in between. The CDR3 covers 13 residues. Germline CDR1 and CDR2: MNHNY and SVGAGI (reference sequence).

This clonotype was seen only a few times. The genes are TRBV2 and TRBJ2-7; 8 bases map to TRBD2. There are 17 residues in the CDR3. The trim removed 1 base at V and 0 bases at J, leaving 8 bases unmatched. Germline V gene sequence: CDR1 SNHLY, CDR2 FYNNEI. The CDR3 reads CASSEVPTSVISYEQYF. The CDR3 DNA reads TGTGCCAGCAGTGAAGTTCCGACTAGCGTCATCTCCTACGAGCAGTACTTC.

The chain carries TRBV12-3 or TRBV12-4 and TRBJ2-7, with D hard to call. Between the trimmed V and J ends, which lost 5 bases and 3 bases, there was a span of 14 bases. This CDR3 comprises 14 residues. The CDR3 coding sequence is TGTGCCAGCAGTCTAGGGTTGATGAGCTACGAGCAGTACTTC. Translating gives CASSLGLMSYEQYF.

The chain recombines TRBV28 with TRBJ2-1, with 8 positions matching TRBD2. Per germline, CDR1 MDHEN and CDR2 SYDVKM. The V and J ends lost 6 bases and 4 bases, in that order; junction bases with no gene match: 8. The CDR3 length is 15 residues. The CDR3 coding sequence is TGTGCCAGCAGCGACAGCGGGGGTACTTACAATGAGCAGTTCTTC. This sequence encodes CASSDSGGTYNEQFF.

The genes are TRBV15 and TRBJ1-5; unclear D gene. The CDR3 totals 12 residues. Germline values: CDR1 LNHNV, CDR2 YYDKDF (reference sequence). V lost 0 bases to trimming and J lost 6 bases, with 3 bases between them. The CDR3 region has the DNA TGTGCCACCAGCAGAGATGCTCAGCCCCAGCATTTT. It yields the protein CATSRDAQPQHF.

This clonotype was counted between two and nine times. V and J are TRBV7-2 and TRBJ2-1, with 7 bases lining up with TRBD2. CDR1 SGHTA and CDR2 FQGNSA come from the germline V gene. The CDR3 spans 14 residues. V gave up 1 base and J gave up 4 bases; unmatched junction bases: 1. The CDR3 protein is CASSLDGRYNEQFF. The CDR3 DNA reads TGTGCCAGCAGCTTAGACGGGAGGTACAATGAGCAGTTCTTC.

There are a few counts of this clonotype. CDR3 in amino acids: CASSFSQGHRQYF. DNA for the CDR3: TGTGCCAGCAGTTTCAGTCAGGGACACCGACAGTATTTT. The genes are TRBV12-3 or TRBV12-4 and TRBJ2-3, with a tentative D call TRBD1 (6 bases). Trimming took off 3 bases at V and 12 bases at J, with 16 bases between the two ends. CDR3 length: 13 residues.

The rearrangement links TRBV2 to TRBJ2-1; 14 nucleotides align to TRBD2. The J segment lost 4 bases and the V segment lost 4 bases, leaving 3 bases of the junction unmatched. The CDR3 consists of 16 residues. Germline CDR1 is SNHLY and CDR2 is FYNNEI. DNA of the CDR3: TGTGCCAGCAGTGCGCGGACTAGCGGGGGGTACAATGAGCAGTTCTTC. It translates to CASSARTSGGYNEQFF.

The chain links TRBV4-3 to TRBJ2-2; the D is unclear. The CDR3 has 14 residues. The V end was cut by 3 bases, the J end by 4 bases, with 9 bases between. Germline CDR1 LGHNA, CDR2 YSLEER. CDR3 in amino acids: CASSQGPSTGELFF. DNA of the CDR3: TGCGCCAGCAGCCAGGGCCCAAGCACCGGGGAGCTGTTTTTT.